This T cell receptor (beta chain) was sequenced for a study of OX40 agonist ivuxolimab in advanced cancers. TCRdb's table, derived via immunoSEQ multiplex PCR, lists solely in-frame clones and lacks some. The sample carries around 66,000 clones, about 90% recorded once. With V trimmed by 6 bases and J by 7 bases, 9 bases remained unmatched. In germline, CDR1 is LNHDA, CDR2 SQIVND (reference sequence). This CDR3 is built from 14 residues. The sequencing here drew on CD4+ or CD8+ T cells sorted from blood, taken in a trial of the OX40 agonist ivuxolimab. This sequence joins TRBV19 and TRBJ2-1; 7 nucleotides agree with TRBD1. The TCR originated in an adult with an advanced solid tumor such as melanoma, head and neck, liver or kidney cancer. This CDR3 is CASSSRGFQNEQFF. The CDR3 DNA reads as TGTGCCAGTAGCTCCAGGGGGTTTCAAAATGAGCAGTTCTTC.